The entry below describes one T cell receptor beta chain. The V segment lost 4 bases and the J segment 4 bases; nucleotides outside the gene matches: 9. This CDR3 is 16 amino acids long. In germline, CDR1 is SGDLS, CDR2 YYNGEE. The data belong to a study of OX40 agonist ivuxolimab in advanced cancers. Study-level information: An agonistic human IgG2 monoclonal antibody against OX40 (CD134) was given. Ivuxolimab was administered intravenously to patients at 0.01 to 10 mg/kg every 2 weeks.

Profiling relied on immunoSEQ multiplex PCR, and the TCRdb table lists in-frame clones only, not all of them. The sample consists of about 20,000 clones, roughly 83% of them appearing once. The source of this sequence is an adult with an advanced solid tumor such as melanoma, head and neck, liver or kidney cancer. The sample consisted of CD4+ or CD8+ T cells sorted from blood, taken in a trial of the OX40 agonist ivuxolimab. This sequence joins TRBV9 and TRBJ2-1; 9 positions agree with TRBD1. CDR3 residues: CASSTPRTGAYNEQFF. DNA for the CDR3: TGTGCCAGCAGCACGCCGAGGACAGGGGCGTACAATGAGCAGTTCTTC.